This TCR beta chain is drawn from a study of brain T cells in children with intractable seizures. Indicated time point: blood from clinic visit 5 months post-surgery; TSC patient then seizure free. Produced via immunoSEQ multiplex PCR; TCRdb's table is partial and in-frame only. The sample contains hundreds of thousands of clones, 93% of which appear only once. V was trimmed by 5 bases and J by 5 bases, leaving 11 bases between them. The germline gives CDR1 SGHRS, CDR2 YFSETQ. There are 13 residues in the CDR3. This sequence originates from a boy under two years old with tuberous sclerosis and intractable seizures. Material: peripheral blood, obtained less than 6 months after surgery. The chain is built from TRBV5-1 and TRBJ2-1; D tentatively fits TRBD1 or TRBD2 (6 bases each). CDR3 region: CASSIGGNNEQFF. For the CDR3, the DNA is TGCGCCAGCAGTATCGGGGGCAACAATGAGCAGTTCTTC.